The clone carrying this TCR beta chain was counted a single time. Researchers took RNA transcripts and amplified the TCR beta CDR3 regions from them. The HTBI primer set was used in a first-round RT-PCR of the TCR CDR3. One entry per CDR3 protein results from TCRdb running MiXCR on the multiplex PCR reads. The repertoire holds over 350,000 distinct CDR3 sequences, with roughly 13% as singletons. This CDR3 is built from 15 residues. The trim removed 3 bases at V and 7 bases at J, leaving 6 bases unmatched. CDR1 and CDR2 from the germline V gene are LNHDA and SQIVND (reference sequence). Inclusion characteristics of ophthalmopathy patients comprised a Clinical Activity Score of at least 3, a NOSPECS grade of at least 4, and duration under 3 months. This sample stems from a study of T cells in Graves' hyperthyroidism and ophthalmopathy.

This TCR was recovered from a man aged 45-65 years with Graves' ophthalmopathy. The sequenced sample consisted of blood. The rearrangement uses TRBV19 and TRBJ2-2; 9 bases are shared with TRBD1. The CDR3, as DNA: TGTGCCAGTAGTATGGACAGGACAGGGGTCGGGGAGCTGTTTTTT. Translated: CASSMDRTGVGELFF.